This T cell receptor beta chain appears in the sequencing data of a study of shared clonotypes between healthy human individuals. Study information: For every donor, three CD4 naive, three CD4 memory, two CD8 naive and one CD8 memory plates were used. Study-level points and caveats: A reduction in generation probabilities was seen for non-shared clonotypes relative to those shared by all four donors. Roughly 5% of naive CD4 clonotypes were common to several donors.

This CDR3 contains 11 residues. Between the trimmed V and J ends, which lost 5 bases and 6 bases, there was a span of 8 bases. Per germline, CDR1 MNHNY and CDR2 SVGAGI (reference sequence). Profiling relied on immunoSEQ multiplex PCR, and the TCRdb table lists in-frame clones only, not all of them. The data hold 2 million to 2.5 million clones, with approximately 95% observed a single time. Worth noting for this clone: Its specificity is not known.

Sequencing was carried out using naive CD4+ T cells sorted from blood. Subset meaning: CD45RA+ positively selected. The chain joins TRBV6-6 to TRBJ2-7; D not certain. The clonotype originates from a man aged 18 to 29 in good health. The CDR3 DNA sequence: TGTGCCAGCAGTCGACGGGCCGAGCAGTACTTC. The encoded protein is CASSRRAEQYF.